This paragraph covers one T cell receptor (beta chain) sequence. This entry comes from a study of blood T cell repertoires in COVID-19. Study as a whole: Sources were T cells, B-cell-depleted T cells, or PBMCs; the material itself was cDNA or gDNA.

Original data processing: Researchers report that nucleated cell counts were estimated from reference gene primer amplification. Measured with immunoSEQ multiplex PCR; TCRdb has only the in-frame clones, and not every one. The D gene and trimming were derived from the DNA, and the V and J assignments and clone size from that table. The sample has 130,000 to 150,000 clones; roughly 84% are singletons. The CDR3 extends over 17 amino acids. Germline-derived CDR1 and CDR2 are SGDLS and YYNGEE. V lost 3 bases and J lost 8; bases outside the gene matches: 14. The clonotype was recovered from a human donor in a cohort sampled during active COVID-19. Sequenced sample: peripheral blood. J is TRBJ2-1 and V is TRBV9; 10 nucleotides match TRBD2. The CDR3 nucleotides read TGTGCCAGCAGCGGTGGGTCCGGGAGCGGGGGGGCTTATGAGCAGTTCTTC. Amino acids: CASSGGSGSGGAYEQFF.